This paragraph reports one T cell receptor (beta chain). The sample is drawn from a study of CD8 T cells in ankylosing spondylitis. TCRdb itself ran the 5' RACE reads through MiXCR, one entry per CDR3 protein. The sample consists of tens of thousands of distinct CDR3 sequences, about 15% of them appearing once. This CDR3 comprises 14 residues. V was shortened by 8 bases and J by 0 bases, with 12 bases between the two germline ends. Per germline, CDR1 SEHNR and CDR2 FQNEAQ (reference sequence). The source is a male donor with ankylosing spondylitis or in good health (not recorded which). Sequencing used blood. This chain joins TRBV7-9 and TRBJ2-3; D may be TRBD2 (5 bases). The CDR3, as DNA: TGTGCCAGCGAGGGAGACCGTAGCACAGATACGCAGTATTTT. Protein sequence: CASEGDRSTDTQYF.